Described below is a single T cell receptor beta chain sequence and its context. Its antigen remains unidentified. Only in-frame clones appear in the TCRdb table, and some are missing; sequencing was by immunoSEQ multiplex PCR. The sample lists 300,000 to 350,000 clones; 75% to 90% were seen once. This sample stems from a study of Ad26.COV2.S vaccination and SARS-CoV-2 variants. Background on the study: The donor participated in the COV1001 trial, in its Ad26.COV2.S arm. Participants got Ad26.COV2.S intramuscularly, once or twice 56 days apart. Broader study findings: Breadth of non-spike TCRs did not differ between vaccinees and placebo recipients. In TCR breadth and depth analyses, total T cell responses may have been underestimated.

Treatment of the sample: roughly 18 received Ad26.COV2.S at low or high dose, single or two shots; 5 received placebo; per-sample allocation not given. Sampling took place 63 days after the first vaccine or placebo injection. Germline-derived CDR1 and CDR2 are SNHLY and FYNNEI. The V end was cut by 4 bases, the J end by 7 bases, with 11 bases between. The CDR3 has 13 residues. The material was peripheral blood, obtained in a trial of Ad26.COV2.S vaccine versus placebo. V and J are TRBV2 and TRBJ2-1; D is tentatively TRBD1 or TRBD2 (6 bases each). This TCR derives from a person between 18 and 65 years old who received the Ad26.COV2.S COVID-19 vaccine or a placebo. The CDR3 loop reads CASSVDSGNEQFF. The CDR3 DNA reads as TGTGCCAGCAGTGTGGACAGCGGGAATGAGCAGTTCTTC.